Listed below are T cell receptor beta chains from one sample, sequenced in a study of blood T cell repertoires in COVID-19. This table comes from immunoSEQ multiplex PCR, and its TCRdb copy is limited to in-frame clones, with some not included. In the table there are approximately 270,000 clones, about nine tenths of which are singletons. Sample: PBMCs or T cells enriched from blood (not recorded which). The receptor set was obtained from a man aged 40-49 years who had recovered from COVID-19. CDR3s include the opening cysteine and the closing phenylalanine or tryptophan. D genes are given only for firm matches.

CDR3aa: CASSSLRQGPSSNYGYTF; j_gene: TRBJ1-2; d_gene: TRBD1; v_gene: TRBV5-6
CDR3aa: CASSQGGGTYEQYF; j_gene: TRBJ2-7; d_gene: TRBD2; v_gene: TRBV3-1/TRBV3-2
CDR3aa: CASSPPGLVYNEQFF; j_gene: TRBJ2-1; d_gene: .; v_gene: TRBV18
CDR3aa: CASSRDGEAETQYF; j_gene: TRBJ2-5; d_gene: .; v_gene: TRBV14
CDR3aa: CASSQEGATNEKLFF; j_gene: TRBJ1-4; d_gene: .; v_gene: TRBV3-1/TRBV3-2
CDR3aa: CASSPTTGDQPQHF; j_gene: TRBJ1-5; d_gene: .; v_gene: TRBV18
CDR3aa: CASSQGVSYEQYF; j_gene: TRBJ2-7; d_gene: .; v_gene: TRBV5-1
CDR3aa: CASSQGLAGGLYNEQFF; j_gene: TRBJ2-1; d_gene: TRBD2; v_gene: TRBV7-6
CDR3aa: CASSFSGTYEQYF; j_gene: TRBJ2-7; d_gene: TRBD2; v_gene: TRBV27
CDR3aa: CASDKTGDYGYTF; j_gene: TRBJ1-2; d_gene: TRBD1; v_gene: TRBV5-1
CDR3aa: CASSPPKGGGLYEQYF; j_gene: TRBJ2-7; d_gene: .; v_gene: TRBV28
CDR3aa: CASNKDRGSYNEQFF; j_gene: TRBJ2-1; d_gene: TRBD1; v_gene: TRBV11-2
CDR3aa: CASSYSPAMTSGGANEQFF; j_gene: TRBJ2-1; d_gene: TRBD2; v_gene: TRBV6-2/TRBV6-3
CDR3aa: CASSLGRLDNSPLHF; j_gene: TRBJ1-6; d_gene: .; v_gene: TRBV21-1
CDR3aa: CASSLDSGRAWETQYF; j_gene: TRBJ2-5; d_gene: TRBD2; v_gene: TRBV5-5
CDR3aa: CASSLQGAGELFF; j_gene: TRBJ2-2; d_gene: TRBD1; v_gene: TRBV7-2
CDR3aa: CAISESNSVNTEAFF; j_gene: TRBJ1-1; d_gene: .; v_gene: TRBV10-3
CDR3aa: CASSLGQIASYGYTF; j_gene: TRBJ1-2; d_gene: .; v_gene: TRBV13
CDR3aa: CASSQGSRGGSYNEQFF; j_gene: TRBJ2-1; d_gene: TRBD2; v_gene: TRBV4-2
CDR3aa: CASFFVLLSGTGGSYEQYF; j_gene: TRBJ2-7; d_gene: .; v_gene: TRBV21-1
CDR3aa: CAWSRTGYYEQYF; j_gene: TRBJ2-7; d_gene: TRBD1; v_gene: TRBV30
CDR3aa: CASSPLDTREKLFF; j_gene: TRBJ1-4; d_gene: .; v_gene: TRBV5-1
CDR3aa: CASSTFRDRGSPLHF; j_gene: TRBJ1-6; d_gene: TRBD1; v_gene: TRBV4-1